The T cell receptor beta chain under discussion was sequenced for a study of cytomegalovirus exposure and HLA in healthy donors. Study-wide results and limits: Cytomegalovirus association was listed for about 180 TCR beta chains. The presence/absence work took it that sequencing depth was about the same across donors.

V gave up 11 bases and J gave up 4 bases, with 15 bases separating them. Germline loops: CDR1 LNHDA, CDR2 SQIVND (reference sequence). The CDR3 is 13 residues long. A remark on this clone: Its antigen remains unknown.

Among the donors, all were healthy bone marrow donors. Primers included in the PCR were 60 Vbeta and 13 Jbeta primers. Clones were sequenced by immunoSEQ multiplex PCR, and TCRdb holds only the in-frame ones, with some missing. The sample records 53,000 or so clones, about four fifths being singletons. This TCR came from a man aged 25 to 40 in good health and CMV-seropositive. The sequencing sample was made of PBMCs. The V and J genes are TRBV19 and TRBJ2-4; a possible D gene is TRBD2 (5 bases). DNA for the CDR3: TGTGCCGCCCGGGGTTTCGGTAAAAACATTCAGTACTTC. Protein sequence: CAARGFGKNIQYF.